These T cell receptor beta chains were read from a single sample in a study of cytomegalovirus exposure and HLA in healthy donors. TCRdb keeps only in-frame clones here, not all; method: immunoSEQ multiplex PCR. The data hold about 120,000 clones, with around three quarters observed a single time. Input material: PBMCs. The receptors shown here come from a man younger than 40 in good health and CMV-seropositive. The CDR3 runs from the conserved cysteine through the conserved F or W. The D gene is left open where the match is weak. Only some rows state a clone size, as once, few, many or a class for expanded clones.

v_gene	abundance	j_gene	d_gene	CDR3nt	CDR3aa
TRBV18	-	TRBJ1-2	TRBD1	TGTGCCAGCTCAGCCTTGGGACAGTCCTATGGCTACACCTTC	CASSALGQSYGYTF
TRBV6-1	-	TRBJ1-1	-	TGTGCCAGCAGTCAAGCTGGGGAAGGGACTTACACTGAAGCTTTCTTT	CASSQAGEGTYTEAFF
TRBV19	-	TRBJ1-1	-	TGTGCCAGTAGTATAGGCGGGAACACTGAAGCTTTCTTT	CASSIGGNTEAFF
TRBV7-2	-	TRBJ2-1	-	TGTGCCAGCAACCCCTGGGAGGTCGTGGGGAATGAGCAGTTCTTC	CASNPWEVVGNEQFF
TRBV19	few	TRBJ2-7	TRBD1	TGTGCCAGTAGCCCCCGCCGGGACAGGCCCTACGAGCAGTACTTC	CASSPRRDRPYEQYF
TRBV9	once	TRBJ2-7	-	TGTGCCAGCAGCGTAGCTAATGGGGCCTTTGAGAACGAGCAGTACTTC	CASSVANGAFENEQYF
TRBV30	-	TRBJ2-3	TRBD2	TGTGCCTGGAGTGTGGGACTAGCGGGAGGCACAGATACGCAGTATTTT	CAWSVGLAGGTDTQYF
TRBV28	once	TRBJ1-1	-	TGTGCCAGCAGCCCCGGGACATTTGATACTGAAGCTTTCTTT	CASSPGTFDTEAFF
TRBV18	-	TRBJ1-2	-	TGTGCCAGCTCACAGGACAGCTATGGCTACACCTTC	CASSQDSYGYTF
TRBV18	-	TRBJ1-2	TRBD1	TGTGCCAGCTCACCACCGGACAGGGACTATGGCTATGGCTACACCTTC	CASSPPDRDYGYGYTF
TRBV11-1	-	TRBJ2-7	TRBD2	TGTGCCAGCAGCTTAGGAGCGGGGGGCGCTTACGAGCAGTACTTC	CASSLGAGGAYEQYF
TRBV18	once	TRBJ1-3	-	TGTGCCAGCTCACCACAGGGGATCAGCTCTGGAAACACCATATATTTT	CASSPQGISSGNTIYF
TRBV9	-	TRBJ1-5	-	TGTGCCAGCAGCCCCCATGCGCGGGCTGGCGATCAGCCCCAGCATTTT	CASSPHARAGDQPQHF
TRBV4-2	once	TRBJ2-1	-	TGTGCCAGCAGCCAATCTGTGGGAGCCTACAATGAGCAGTTCTTC	CASSQSVGAYNEQFF
TRBV5-5	few	TRBJ2-7	-	TGTGCCAGCAGCTTGGAAGGACTATCCCGGTTGCAGTACTTC	CASSLEGLSRLQYF
TRBV7-3	-	TRBJ2-3	TRBD1	TGTGCCAGCAGCTGGGCCGGGACAGCGACAGATACGCAGTATTTT	CASSWAGTATDTQYF
TRBV2	-	TRBJ2-3	TRBD2	TGTGCCAGCAGTGAAAAGGTGGTACTAGCGGGAGGGCAGGATACGCAGTATTTT	CASSEKVVLAGGQDTQYF
TRBV7-6	once	TRBJ2-1	-	TGTGCCAGCCTACCTGAGGCCCACCCTAACAATGAGCAGTTCTTC	CASLPEAHPNNEQFF
TRBV28	few	TRBJ1-2	TRBD1	TGTGCCAGCAGCACTTCAGGGGGAGGTGATGGCTACACCTTC	CASSTSGGGDGYTF
TRBV5-6	once	TRBJ2-4	-	TGTGCCAGCAGCTTGGGAGGGTTGGACAGTCAGTACTTC	CASSLGGLDSQYF
TRBV4-3	-	TRBJ2-7	TRBD2	TGCGCCAGCAGCCGATTAGCGGGACTTAACTACGAGCAGTACTTC	CASSRLAGLNYEQYF
TRBV19	-	TRBJ2-2	TRBD1	TGTGCCAGTAGCCGGGACAGGGTTACCGGGGAGCTGTTTTTT	CASSRDRVTGELFF
TRBV13	-	TRBJ2-5	-	TGTGCCAGCAGCCCCTGGGGGCGGGAGACCCAGTACTTC	CASSPWGRETQYF
TRBV6-1	-	TRBJ1-5	-	TGTGCCAGTAGGAGACAGAACAATAGCAATCAGCCCCAGCATTTT	CASRRQNNSNQPQHF
TRBV7-2	-	TRBJ2-2	-	TGTGCCAGCAGCCGGCGACTAGCCGGGGAGCTGTTTTTT	CASSRRLAGELFF
TRBV5-6	once	TRBJ2-7	TRBD1	TGTGCCAGCAGCTGGGGACAGGGTACGTACGAGCAGTACTTC	CASSWGQGTYEQYF